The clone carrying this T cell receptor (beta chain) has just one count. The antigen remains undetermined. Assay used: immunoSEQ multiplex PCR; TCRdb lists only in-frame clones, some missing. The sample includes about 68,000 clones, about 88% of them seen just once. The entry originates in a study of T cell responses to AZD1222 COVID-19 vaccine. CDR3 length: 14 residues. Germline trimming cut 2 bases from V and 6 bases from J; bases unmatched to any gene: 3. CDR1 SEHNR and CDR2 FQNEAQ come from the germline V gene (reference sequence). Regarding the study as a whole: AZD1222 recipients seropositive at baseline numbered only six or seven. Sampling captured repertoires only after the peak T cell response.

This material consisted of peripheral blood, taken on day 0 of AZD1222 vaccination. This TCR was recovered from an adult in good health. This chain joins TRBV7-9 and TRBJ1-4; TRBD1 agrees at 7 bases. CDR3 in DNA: TGTGCCAGCAGCTTACAGGGGGAGGATGAAAAACTGTTTTTT. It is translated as CASSLQGEDEKLFF.